This TCR beta chain was recorded in a study of T-cell reconstitution after alpha-beta-depleted transplantation in children. Unique molecular identifiers were built into the TCRbeta library. TCRdb re-called the PCR reads with MiXCR, one entry per CDR3 protein. The repertoire holds some 500,000 distinct CDR3 sequences, with approximately 32% as singletons. The V end was cut by 2 bases, the J end by 0 bases, with 7 bases between. The CDR3 loop spans 14 amino acids. Germline V lookup: CDR1 LNHDA, CDR2 SQIVND (reference sequence). V and J are TRBV19 and TRBJ1-1; D gene ambiguous. The receptor was derived from a human donor who donated a stem cell graft to a child with aplastic anemia. The starting material was PBMCs from the stem cell graft donor, obtained from the stem cell graft. The CDR3 sequence is CASSIQPMNTEAFF. CDR3 nucleotides: TGTGCCAGTAGTATACAGCCCATGAACACTGAAGCTTTCTTT.